The clone carrying this T cell receptor (beta chain) was detected only a few times. As yet, its antigen is unknown. Healthy Caucasians made up all donors. This sample was taken from a study of identical twins. TCRdb independently ran MiXCR on the 5' RACE reads; one entry per CDR3 protein. This table holds approximately 630,000 distinct CDR3 sequences, 7.1% found once. Study conclusions and caveats: Analyses based on zero insertions could be partly confounded by invariant MAIT and iNKT cells. Where out-of-frame alpha sequences were twin-shared, they showed excess low generation probability. Models predicted too little out-of-frame TCR alpha sharing in monozygotic twins.

CDR3 length equals 18 residues. Losses at the gene ends were 4 bases for V and 0 bases for J; bases not matched to a gene: 8. The germline V gene has CDR1 ENHRY and CDR2 SYGVKD. These data were also filed under a second study, of yellow fever vaccine responses in identical twins.

The TCR originated in a woman aged 18-29 years in good health. This chain joins TRBV10-3 and TRBJ2-6; 8 bases line up with TRBD1. The sample taken for sequencing was PBMCs. CDR3 amino acids: CAISGDRDRSSGANVLTF. CDR3 bases: TGTGCCATCAGTGGGGACCGGGACAGGAGCTCTGGGGCCAACGTCCTGACTTTC.